This T cell receptor beta chain was profiled in a study of T cell repertoires in cytomegalovirus infection. From the reads, TCRdb called clonotypes with MiXCR, one entry per CDR3 protein. The sample includes 830,000 or so distinct CDR3 sequences, about 30% of them seen just once. Regarding the study as a whole: The cumulative frequency of public TCR beta families distinguished individuals who carried CMV together with the relevant HLA.

Remarks on this clonotype: Antigen unknown.

The CDR3 is made up of 14 amino acids. The V gene lost 7 bases and the J gene lost 1 base, with 13 bases spanning the gap. The rearrangement joins TRBV12-3 or TRBV12-4 to TRBJ2-5; a possible D gene is TRBD1 (7 bases). Sequenced material: cultured CD8+ T cells from PBMCs, taken from culture after CMV antigen stimulation. The receptor was isolated from a human donor in good health (CMV status not recorded). Some clones in this sample may be carry-over from other donors' samples. CDR3 amino acids: CASKGGGAQETQYF. The CDR3 nucleotides read TGTGCCAGCAAAGGGGGCGGGGCCCAAGAGACCCAGTACTTC.